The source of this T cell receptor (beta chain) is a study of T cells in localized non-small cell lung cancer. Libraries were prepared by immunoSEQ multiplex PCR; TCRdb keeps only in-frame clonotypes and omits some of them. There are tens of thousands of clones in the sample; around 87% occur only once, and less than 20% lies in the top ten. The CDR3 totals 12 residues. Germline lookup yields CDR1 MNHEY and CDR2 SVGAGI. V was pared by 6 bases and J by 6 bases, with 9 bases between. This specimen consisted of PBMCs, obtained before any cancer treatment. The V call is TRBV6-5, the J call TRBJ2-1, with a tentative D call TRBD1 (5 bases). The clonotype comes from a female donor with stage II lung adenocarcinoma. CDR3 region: CASSSQGNEQFF. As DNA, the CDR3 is TGTGCCAGCAGCTCTCAGGGCAATGAGCAGTTCTTC.